Given below is one T cell receptor (beta chain) in context. This clonotype was seen a handful of times. What antigen it recognizes has not been identified. Base qualities are not provided; no much larger clone lies one nucleotide away. The data were obtained in a study of T-cell reconstitution after alpha-beta-depleted transplantation in children (dated by TCRdb to about 2016). Turning to the overall study: T-cell immune reconstitution after TCRalphabeta/CD19-depleted allogeneic hematopoietic cell transplantation in children was quantitatively tracked in the study by means of TCR repertoire profiling.

The CDR3, from cysteine to phenylalanine, totals 16 residues. The DNA shown is the 48-base CDR3, in frame from base 1. Library preparation employed PCR. Sequencing was performed on an Illumina HiSeq 2500. To normalize quantification of the TCRbeta repertoire, the TCR libraries were built with molecular barcoding that relied on unique molecular identifiers. The public sequencing data were trimmed at Q25 with fastp and processed into clonotypes with MiXCR by TCRdb, which kept only in-frame beta chains. Each entry is one CDR3 protein sequence, shown with its most common DNA and genes. Counted in this sample were 450,000 to 500,000 distinct CDR3 sequences; roughly an eighth of them appeared once. 4.5% to 6% of the sample is held by the ten biggest clonotypes.

The sequences come from PBMCs from the stem cell graft donor, collected from the stem cell graft. This TCR derives from a human donor who donated a stem cell graft to a child with combined immunodeficiency. The chain employs TRBV21-1 and TRBJ2-3; TRBD2 was called by the table and not checked on the DNA. TRBV21-1 is termed a pseudogene. This receptor carries the CDR3 CASSKGQRESTDTQYF. The DNA sequence follows: TGTGCCAGCAGCAAAGGGCAGCGGGAGTCTACAGATACGCAGTATTTT.